This TCR beta chain was observed in a study of T cell repertoires in cytomegalovirus infection. About the study: Epitope selection comprised recently identified HLA-C-restricted CMV epitopes and well-studied HLA-B-restricted CMV epitopes. Both a matching HLA type and CMV infection were indicated by public TCR beta signatures.

TCRdb fed the reads into MiXCR, producing one record per CDR3 protein. The data show some 920,000 distinct CDR3 sequences, roughly 30% seen once. This clonotype was observed a few times. Antigen: not known. There are 14 residues in the CDR3. The germline V gene has CDR1 MNHNY and CDR2 SVGAGI (reference sequence). The trim removed 7 bases at V and 2 bases at J, leaving 8 bases unmatched. Study findings and constraints: Clonotype analysis showed dominance of the ex vivo response by HLA-C-restricted CMV-specific TCR beta clonotypes. People with CMV and the relevant HLA were identified by cumulative public TCR beta family frequency.

The sequencing used cultured CD8+ T cells from PBMCs, collected from culture after CMV antigen stimulation. The receptor was derived from a human donor in good health (CMV status not recorded). Some clones in this sample may be carry-over from other donors' samples. The rearrangement joins TRBV6-6 to TRBJ2-7; 7 bases match TRBD1. The CDR3 nucleotides are TGTGCCAGCACCACAGGGGACAGAACCTACGAGCAGTACTTC. This sequence encodes CASTTGDRTYEQYF.